These 8 T cell receptor beta chains originate from one sample sequenced in a study of identical twins. TCRdb fed the 5' RACE reads into MiXCR, producing one record per CDR3 protein. The table lists 1,800,000 or so distinct CDR3 sequences, around 33% of them singletons. The sample consisted of cord blood. Receptors originate from a newborn girl in good health.

This clonotype has a handful of counts. The rearrangement joins TRBV6-6 to TRBJ1-6; 8 bases line up with TRBD1. The germline CDR1 and CDR2 sequences are MNHNY and SVGAGI (reference sequence). V was clipped by 2 bases and J by 5 bases; unmatched bases: 2. CDR3 size: 15 residues. The DNA for the CDR3 is TGTGCCAGCAGTTACCAGGGGGCGCATAATTCACCCCTCCACTTT. This codes for CASSYQGAHNSPLHF.

V and J are TRBV24-1 and TRBJ2-1, with a weak D call TRBD2 (6 bases). Germline V gene sequence: CDR1 KGHDR, CDR2 SFDVKD. This CDR3 region has 13 residues. Trimming took off 12 bases at V and 3 bases at J, with 14 bases between the two ends. The CDR3 here is CASLAPVYNEQFF. CDR3 nucleotides: TGTGCCTCGCTAGCGCCTGTCTACAATGAGCAGTTCTTC.

This clonotype was counted many times. The chain links TRBV6-1 to TRBJ1-6; 7 positions match TRBD1. The ends lost 1 base at V and 4 bases at J; junction bases unmatched: 1. There are 15 residues in the CDR3. Germline lookup yields CDR1 MNHNS and CDR2 SASEGT. CDR3 coding DNA: TGTGCCAGCAGTGAAGGACAGGGTTATAATTCACCCCTCCACTTT. This encodes CASSEGQGYNSPLHF.

The chain couples TRBV20-1 to TRBJ2-7; TRBD1 agrees at 10 bases. Germline-derived CDR1 and CDR2 are DFQATT and SNEGSKA (reference sequence). The junction had 22 bases not matched to a gene; V was cut back by 2 bases and J by 0 bases. The CDR3 sequence is 21 residues long. CDR3 DNA: TGCAGTGCTAGACCGACAGGGGGCTGGATTGGTCCAGCGAGAGGCTCCTACGAGCAGTACTTC. This encodes CSARPTGGWIGPARGSYEQYF.

The chain uses TRBV5-1 and TRBJ1-5, with a possible D match to TRBD1 (6 bases). V gave up 1 base and J gave up 7 bases, with 18 bases separating them. The germline gives CDR1 SGHRS, CDR2 YFSETQ. The CDR3 totals 16 residues. CDR3 residues: CASSLFKGGRSQPQHF. The CDR3 DNA reads TGCGCCAGCAGCTTGTTTAAGGGGGGCAGGAGCCAGCCCCAGCATTTT.

Only a few counts were recorded for this clonotype. The chain links TRBV6-2 or TRBV6-3 to TRBJ1-6; 7 nucleotides line up with TRBD1. V was clipped by 2 bases and J by 9 bases; unmatched bases: 10. The CDR3 extends over 16 amino acids. CDR1 MNHEY and CDR2 SVGEGT come from the germline V gene. For the CDR3, the DNA is TGTGCCAGCAGTTACACGACAGGGAAATCGAGTTCACCCCTCCACTTT. As protein: CASSYTTGKSSSPLHF.

This clonotype has a handful of counts. The chain carries TRBV28 and TRBJ2-1; tentatively, D is TRBD2 (5 bases). Trimming took off 5 bases at V and 5 bases at J, with 13 bases between the two ends. The germline V gene encodes CDR1 MDHEN and CDR2 SYDVKM. The CDR3 covers 14 residues. The chain's CDR3 is CASSLATTNNEQFF. CDR3 in DNA: TGTGCCAGCAGTCTCGCGACTACCAACAATGAGCAGTTCTTC.

V and J are TRBV20-1 and TRBJ2-1, with 7 bases lining up with TRBD2. V gave up 8 bases and J gave up 6 bases; unmatched junction bases: 7. The CDR3 spans 12 residues. Germline CDR1 is DFQATT and CDR2 is SNEGSKA (reference sequence). The CDR3: CSRGGVANEQFF. The CDR3 DNA is TGCAGTCGGGGAGGGGTGGCCAATGAGCAGTTCTTC.